One and the same sample provided the 30 T cell receptor beta chains below, sequenced in a study of blood T cell repertoires in COVID-19. Some clones are missing from TCRdb's copy, which holds only in-frame ones; the method was immunoSEQ multiplex PCR. The sample records more than 80,000 clones, around 75% being singletons. Input material: peripheral blood. The receptors come from a human donor with acute or convalescent COVID-19. The donor label of this sample is uncertain.

The rearrangement links TRBV4-1 to TRBJ1-6; tentatively, D is TRBD1 (5 bases). Deletions cut 1 base from V and 8 bases from J, with 15 bases between. Germline V gives CDR1 MGHRA, CDR2 YSYEKL. The CDR3 has 16 amino acids. CDR3 nucleotides: TGCGCCAGCAGCCAAGGACAGAGACTGGGTGATTCACCCCTCCACTTT. This codes for CASSQGQRLGDSPLHF.

In its sample, this clone was seen a few times. The gene calls are TRBV4-1 and TRBJ2-2, with 8 bases matching TRBD1. This CDR3 comprises 18 residues. Germline CDR1 and CDR2: MGHRA and YSYEKL. V gave up 3 bases and J gave up 5 bases; unmatched junction bases: 14. In DNA, the CDR3 is TGCGCCAGCAGCCACTTCCCTCACAGGGGGTTTGGTACCGGGGAGCTGTTTTTT. Amino acid sequence: CASSHFPHRGFGTGELFF.

This rearrangement joins TRBV2 to TRBJ2-1; 9 bases are a match to TRBD2. The CDR3 sequence is 15 residues long. The V gene end was trimmed by 6 bases and the J gene end by 6 bases; junction bases not matched to a gene: 9. The germline V gene has CDR1 SNHLY and CDR2 FYNNEI. CDR3 sequence (DNA): TGTGCCAGCAGGGCCATAGCGGGGGTGGGCAATGAGCAGTTCTTC. Encoded protein: CASRAIAGVGNEQFF.

V usage is TRBV19 and J usage is TRBJ2-2; D gene uncertain. The length of the CDR3 is 15 residues. V was cut by 5 bases and J by 0 bases, with 10 bases left in between. Germline V gene sequence: CDR1 LNHDA, CDR2 SQIVND (reference sequence). The CDR3: CASSFGSTNTGELFF. In DNA form, the CDR3 reads TGTGCCAGTAGTTTTGGCAGTACGAACACCGGGGAGCTGTTTTTT.

The chain couples TRBV6-2 or TRBV6-3 to TRBJ2-2, with a tentative D call TRBD1 (6 bases). CDR3 length equals 16 residues. The germline gives CDR1 MNHEY, CDR2 SVGEGT. V was clipped by 2 bases and J by 5 bases, with 15 bases between them. Here the CDR3 reads CASSYRDTGWTGELFF. CDR3 nucleotides: TGTGCCAGCAGTTACAGGGACACCGGTTGGACCGGGGAGCTGTTTTTT.

This rearrangement joins TRBV9 to TRBJ2-2; D is perhaps TRBD1 (6 bases). The ends were cut back, 3 bases at V and 1 base at J, with 10 bases in the middle. Germline V gene data show CDR1 as SGDLS and CDR2 as YYNGEE. This CDR3 region has 15 residues. The DNA for the CDR3 is TGTGCCAGCAGCGCAGACAGGCTGAACACCGGGGAGCTGTTTTTT. Amino acid sequence: CASSADRLNTGELFF.

The CDR3 spells CASSQDPGLAGNEQFF. The CDR3 nucleotides are TGTGCCAGCAGCCAAGATCCGGGACTAGCAGGGAATGAGCAGTTCTTC. The gene calls are TRBV3-1 (or the pseudogene TRBV3-2) and TRBJ2-1; TRBD2 aligns across 9 bases. V was pared by 0 bases and J by 7 bases, with 7 bases of the junction left unmatched. The CDR3 is 16 amino acids. Germline CDR1 and CDR2: LGHDT and YNNKEL (reference sequence).

This chain connects TRBV10-3 to TRBJ2-5, with TRBD2 matching 7 bases. J was trimmed by 2 bases and V by 6 bases; bases with no gene match: 6. CDR3 size: 14 residues. From germline, CDR1 is ENHRY and CDR2 SYGVKD. CDR3 sequence (DNA): TGTGCCATCAGGCCCTCTAGCGGTCAAGAGACCCAGTACTTC. Translating gives CAIRPSSGQETQYF.

V usage is TRBV29-1 and J usage is TRBJ1-2; D possibly corresponds to TRBD1 (6 bases). The CDR3 is 12 amino acids. The germline V gene encodes CDR1 SQVTM and CDR2 ANQGSEA. V dropped 4 bases and J dropped 5 bases, with 11 bases sitting between them. CDR3 nucleotide sequence: TGCAGCGTTGGAGGGGGATTTTATGGCTACACCTTC. Its protein product is CSVGGGFYGYTF.

The DNA for the CDR3 is TGTGCCAGCAGCTCTCGAGGGGATACGCAGTATTTT. This gives the protein CASSSRGDTQYF. V gene TRBV7-6 combines with J gene TRBJ2-3, with a tentative D call TRBD2 (5 bases). The V gene's germline CDR1 is SGHVS and CDR2 FNYEAQ. The CDR3 covers 12 residues. V was pared by 4 bases and J by 6 bases, with 8 bases between. Drawing the rest from reference TRBV7-6 and TRBJ2-3, the complete variable domain is GAGVSQSPRYKVTKRGQDVALRCDPISGHVSLYWYRQALGQGPEFLTYFNYEAQQDKSGLPNDRFSAERPEGSISTLTIQRTEQRDSAMYRCASSSRGDTQYFGPGTRLTVL.

CDR3 in DNA: TGTGCCACCAGTGACCCCCCCCGACAGTATGGCTACACCTTC. Protein sequence: CATSDPPRQYGYTF. The chain combines TRBV24-1 with TRBJ1-2; D is possibly TRBD1 (5 bases). Trimming stripped 4 bases from V and 5 bases from J, with 13 bases between. This CDR3 is 14 amino acids long. Germline V lookup: CDR1 KGHDR, CDR2 SFDVKD.

This sequence joins TRBV9 and TRBJ1-5; D gene ambiguous. Germline values: CDR1 SGDLS, CDR2 YYNGEE. The ends were cut back, 0 bases at V and 5 bases at J, with 6 bases in the middle. This CDR3 has 13 residues. This chain's CDR3 is CASSVGAHQPQHF. The CDR3 DNA reads as TGTGCCAGCAGCGTAGGGGCCCATCAGCCCCAGCATTTT.

Many counts were recorded for this clone. The rearrangement uses TRBV29-1 and TRBJ2-7, with TRBD2 as a possible D gene (5 bases). Trimming took 2 bases from V and 3 from J, leaving 5 bases between them. Germline CDR1 reads SQVTM; CDR2 reads ANQGSEA. This CDR3 is 11 amino acids long. The DNA for the CDR3 is TGCAGCGTTGAACGGGGCTACGAGCAGTACTTC. This gives the protein CSVERGYEQYF.

The rearrangement uses TRBV30 and TRBJ1-6; 9 nucleotides agree with TRBD1. Germline lookup yields CDR1 GTSNPN and CDR2 SVGIG (reference sequence). Trimming removed 4 bases from V and 5 bases from J; junction bases left unmatched: 6. The CDR3 contains 15 residues. The CDR3 loop reads CAWTNGDRDNSPLHF. As DNA, the CDR3 is TGTGCCTGGACAAATGGGGACAGGGATAATTCACCCCTCCACTTT.

The CDR3 loop is CASSAQGEKLFF. DNA of the CDR3: TGTGCCAGCAGTGCCCAGGGCGAAAAACTGTTTTTT. V gene TRBV2 combines with J gene TRBJ1-4; maybe TRBD1 (5 bases). CDR3 length: 12 residues. The ends were cut back, 4 bases at V and 8 bases at J, with 8 bases in the middle. Germline V lookup: CDR1 SNHLY, CDR2 FYNNEI.

This chain connects TRBV5-1 to TRBJ1-4; tentatively, D is TRBD1 (6 bases). Trimming stripped 4 bases from V and 4 bases from J, with 8 bases between. The CDR3 consists of 13 residues. Germline V gene sequence: CDR1 SGHRS, CDR2 YFSETQ. CDR3 nucleotides: TGCGCCAGCAGCATACAGGGTAATGAAAAACTGTTTTTT. Translated: CASSIQGNEKLFF.

The genes are TRBV5-1 and TRBJ2-3; 7 bases are a match to TRBD1. Looked up from germline, CDR1 is SGHRS and CDR2 is YFSETQ. The CDR3 totals 13 residues. The V segment lost 4 bases and the J segment 4 bases; nucleotides outside the gene matches: 3. The CDR3: CASSRGTADTQYF. CDR3 bases: TGCGCCAGCAGCAGAGGGACAGCAGATACGCAGTATTTT.

This chain joins TRBV3-1 (or the pseudogene TRBV3-2) and TRBJ1-3; TRBD1 aligns across 7 bases. In germline, CDR1 is LGHDT, CDR2 YNNKEL (reference sequence). This CDR3 has 14 amino acids. V lost 6 bases and J lost 2; bases outside the gene matches: 4. The CDR3 sequence is CASRIGTAGNTIYF. The CDR3 coding sequence is TGTGCCAGCAGGATCGGGACAGCTGGAAACACCATATATTTT.

CDR3 residues: CASSEPSNEQFF. CDR3 coding DNA: TGTGCCAGCAGTGAACCCAGCAATGAGCAGTTCTTC. The chain has TRBV2 and TRBJ2-1; D ambiguous. Germline loops: CDR1 SNHLY, CDR2 FYNNEI. With 2 bases removed from V and 6 bases from J, the gap between germline ends came to 5 bases. The CDR3 is made up of 12 amino acids.

The chain recombines TRBV5-1 with TRBJ1-3, with D hard to call. The V and J ends lost 3 bases and 0 bases respectively, with 4 bases between them. Germline CDR1 SGHRS, CDR2 YFSETQ. This CDR3 has 13 residues. The DNA for the CDR3 is TGCGCCAGCAGCTCCAGCTCTGGAAACACCATATATTTT. Translated: CASSSSSGNTIYF.

V gene TRBV6-5 combines with J gene TRBJ1-6; D is unresolved. The CDR3 runs to 14 residues. V dropped 2 bases and J dropped 5 bases, with 7 bases sitting between them. CDR1 is MNHEY and CDR2 is SVGAGI in the germline V gene. CDR3 sequence reads: CASSYVRNNSPLHF. CDR3 nucleotides: TGTGCCAGCAGTTACGTCAGAAATAATTCACCCCTCCACTTT.

This chain joins TRBV3-1 (or the pseudogene TRBV3-2) and TRBJ2-1, with TRBD1 as a possible D gene (6 bases). CDR3 length: 18 amino acids. The germline V gene encodes CDR1 LGHDT and CDR2 YNNKEL (reference sequence). Trimming stripped 1 base from V and 1 base from J, with 17 bases between. The CDR3 DNA sequence: TGTGCCAGCAGCCAAGGAACTACAGGGTATCTTTCCTACAATGAGCAGTTCTTC. Protein product: CASSQGTTGYLSYNEQFF.

The J gene is TRBJ1-1, the V gene TRBV30; no clear D. The V gene's germline CDR1 is GTSNPN and CDR2 SVGIG (reference sequence). There are 14 residues in the CDR3. The ends were cut back, 7 bases at V and 5 bases at J, with 20 bases in the middle. CDR3 amino acids: CALGSSSVKTEAFF. The CDR3 bases are TGTGCCTTGGGGAGCTCATCCGTTAAGACTGAAGCTTTCTTT.

V is TRBV6-5 and J is TRBJ1-4; the match to TRBD1 covers 9 bases. V lost 6 bases, J lost 8 bases, and 7 bases stayed unmatched. Germline V CDR1 and CDR2: MNHEY, SVGAGI. CDR3 size: 14 residues. This chain's CDR3 is CASRAGTGNEKLFF. The DNA for the CDR3 is TGTGCCAGCAGGGCCGGGACAGGGAACGAAAAACTGTTTTTT.

The chain joins TRBV5-5 to TRBJ2-7; tentative D call: TRBD1 (6 bases). V dropped 6 bases and J dropped 3 bases, with 16 bases sitting between them. This CDR3 contains 14 residues. Germline-derived CDR1 and CDR2 are SGHKS and YYEKEE (reference sequence). The CDR3 region has the DNA TGTGCCAGCACCTCCTCTACAGGGAACTACGAGCAGTACTTC. This gives the protein CASTSSTGNYEQYF.

V gene TRBV6-5 combines with J gene TRBJ1-5, with 9 bases lining up with TRBD1. Germline loops: CDR1 MNHEY, CDR2 SVGAGI. This CDR3 comprises 15 residues. The junction had 6 bases not matched to a gene; V was cut back by 6 bases and J by 3 bases. Written as DNA, the CDR3 is TGTGCCAGCAGCCTAACAGGGGGCGTCAATCAGCCCCAGCATTTT. Protein product: CASSLTGGVNQPQHF.

The chain employs TRBV6-5 and TRBJ2-7, with 9 bases aligning to TRBD1. Trimming removed 7 bases from V and 6 bases from J; junction bases left unmatched: 7. From germline, CDR1 is MNHEY and CDR2 SVGAGI. CDR3 length equals 13 residues. CDR3 loop: CASNRGTGFEQYF. The CDR3 nucleotides read TGTGCCAGCAATAGAGGGACAGGGTTCGAGCAGTACTTC.

The chain has TRBV24-1 and TRBJ2-6, with D perhaps TRBD1 (5 bases). CDR1 is KGHDR and CDR2 is SFDVKD in the germline V gene. The V gene lost 2 bases and the J gene lost 2 bases, with 6 bases spanning the gap. The CDR3 is 15 residues long. The CDR3 DNA sequence: TGTGCCACCAGTGATTCAGGGACTGGGGCCAACGTCCTGACTTTC. Translating it yields CATSDSGTGANVLTF.

This sequence joins TRBV20-1 and TRBJ1-1; the match to TRBD1 covers 12 bases. The CDR3 is 11 residues long. The germline V gene encodes CDR1 DFQATT and CDR2 SNEGSKA (reference sequence). V shed 7 bases and J 10 bases; nucleotides not matched to a gene: 4. CDR3 DNA sequence: TGCAGTGTGGGGACAGGGGGCCGAGCTTTCTTT. It specifies CSVGTGGRAFF.

In its sample, this clone was seen many times. The rearrangement joins TRBV19 to TRBJ1-5; D perhaps matches TRBD1 (5 bases). V shed 3 bases and J shed 11 bases, with 17 bases lying between them. Germline V CDR1 and CDR2: LNHDA, SQIVND (reference sequence). CDR3 length: 14 amino acids. For the CDR3, the DNA is TGTGCCAGTAGTATCTCCAACCGGGGAGGGGCCCAGCATTTT. It specifies CASSISNRGGAQHF.